This TCR beta chain was captured by sequencing in a study of shared clonotypes between healthy human individuals. Whole-study context: Plates per donor: three CD4 naive, three CD4 memory, two CD8 naive, one CD8 memory.

Study conclusions and caveats: The study's rarefaction showed incomplete sorted-subset sequencing despite large depth. A few donors showed sharing of around 5.3% of naive CD4 clonotypes. Few donors limited the genetic and exposure-history diversity represented.

This table comes from immunoSEQ multiplex PCR, and its TCRdb copy is limited to in-frame clones, with some not included. The top ten hold roughly 1.7% of the sample, which has around 1.9 million clones, just over 90% seen once. Naive CD8 cells lacked CD45RO, underwent positive selection for CCR7 and left out terminally differentiated effector memory CD45RA+ cells. Remarks on this clone: Antigen specificity is unknown.

The sample comprised naive CD8+ T cells from PBMCs. This clonotype was obtained from a man between 18 and 29 years old in good health. Some clones in this sample may be carry-over from other donors' samples.

The CDR3 region has the DNA TGTGCCAGCAGTTGGCAGGGAGAGCAGTACTTC. It encodes CASSWQGEQYF. This chain uses TRBV28 with TRBJ2-7; maybe TRBD1 (5 bases). V gave up 4 bases and J gave up 7 bases, with 8 bases separating them. The CDR3 is 11 amino acids. Germline CDR1 and CDR2: MDHEN and SYDVKM.